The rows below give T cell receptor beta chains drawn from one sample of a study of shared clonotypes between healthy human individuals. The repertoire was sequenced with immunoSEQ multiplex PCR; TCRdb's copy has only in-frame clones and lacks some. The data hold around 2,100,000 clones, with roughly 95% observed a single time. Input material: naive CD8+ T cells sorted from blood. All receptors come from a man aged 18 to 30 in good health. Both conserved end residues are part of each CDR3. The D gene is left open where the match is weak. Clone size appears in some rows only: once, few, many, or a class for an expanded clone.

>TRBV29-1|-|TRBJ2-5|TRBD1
CSVEDLGQPQETQYF
TGCAGCGTTGAGGATTTGGGACAGCCCCAAGAGACCCAGTACTTC
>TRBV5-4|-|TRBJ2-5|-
CASSFGGREETQYF
TGTGCCAGCAGCTTCGGGGGGCGGGAGGAGACCCAGTACTTC
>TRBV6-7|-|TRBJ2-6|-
CASATGANVLTF
TGTGCCAGCGCAACAGGGGCCAACGTCCTGACTTTC
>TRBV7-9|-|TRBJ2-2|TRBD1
CATSETTGYGGELFF
TGTGCCACCTCCGAAACGACAGGGTATGGCGGGGAGCTGTTTTTT
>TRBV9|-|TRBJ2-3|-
CASSPSGGTDTQYF
TGTGCCAGCAGCCCGTCGGGTGGCACAGATACGCAGTATTTT
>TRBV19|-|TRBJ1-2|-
CASSISLSIGYTF
TGTGCCAGTAGTATATCACTCTCTATTGGCTACACCTTC
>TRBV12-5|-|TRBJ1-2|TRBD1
CASGMTGAYGYTF
TGTGCTAGTGGTATGACAGGGGCCTATGGCTACACCTTC
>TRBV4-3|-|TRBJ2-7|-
CASSQDLADGPPYEQYF
TGCGCCAGCAGCCAAGATCTTGCGGATGGACCTCCCTACGAGCAGTACTTC
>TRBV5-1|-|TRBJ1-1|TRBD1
CASSLGPGGQTEAFF
TGCGCCAGCAGCTTGGGACCAGGGGGCCAGACTGAAGCTTTCTTT
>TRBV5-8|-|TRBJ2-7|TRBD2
CASSQGLADYYEQYF
TGTGCCAGCAGCCAGGGACTAGCGGACTACTACGAGCAGTACTTC
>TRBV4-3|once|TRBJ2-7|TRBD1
CASSQWVDRGKSYEQYF
TGCGCCAGCAGCCAATGGGTCGACAGGGGAAAGTCCTACGAGCAGTACTTC
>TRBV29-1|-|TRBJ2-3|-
CSVDPPTDTQYF
TGCAGCGTTGATCCCCCCACAGATACGCAGTATTTT
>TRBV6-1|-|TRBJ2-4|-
CASSEYGGTLAKNIQYF
TGTGCCAGCAGTGAGTACGGGGGCACCTTAGCCAAAAACATTCAGTACTTC
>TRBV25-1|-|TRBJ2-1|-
CATISRASYNEQFF
TGTGCCACCATTAGTCGGGCTTCCTACAATGAGCAGTTCTTC
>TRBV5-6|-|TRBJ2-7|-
CASSYEARVGEQYF
TGTGCCAGCAGCTATGAAGCGAGAGTAGGGGAGCAGTACTTC
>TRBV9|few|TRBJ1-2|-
CASSPGSDIYGYTF
TGTGCCAGCAGCCCCGGGTCTGATATCTATGGCTACACCTTC
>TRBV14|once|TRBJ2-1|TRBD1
CASSQSGQGHEQFF
TGTGCCAGCAGCCAGAGCGGACAGGGCCATGAGCAGTTCTTC
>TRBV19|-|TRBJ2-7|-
CASSGGRLEQYF
TGTGCCAGTAGTGGGGGCCGGCTCGAGCAGTACTTC
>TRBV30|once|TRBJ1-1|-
CAWGRVRNTEAFF
TGTGCCTGGGGACGCGTCCGGAACACTGAAGCTTTCTTT
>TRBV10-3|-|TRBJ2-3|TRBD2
CAISLLAGTDTQYF
TGTGCCATCAGCCTTCTAGCGGGCACAGATACGCAGTATTTT
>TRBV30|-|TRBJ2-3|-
CAWDPGASTDTQYF
TGTGCCTGGGACCCAGGGGCTAGCACAGATACGCAGTATTTT
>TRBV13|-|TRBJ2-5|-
CASSLGQGQETQYF
TGTGCCAGCAGCTTGGGGCAGGGCCAAGAGACCCAGTACTTC
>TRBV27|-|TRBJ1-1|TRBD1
CASSLSWGTGNTEAFF
TGTGCCAGCAGTTTATCGTGGGGGACAGGGAACACTGAAGCTTTCTTT
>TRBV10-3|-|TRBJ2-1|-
CAISESPAGLYNEQFF
TGTGCCATCAGTGAATCTCCAGCAGGACTTTACAATGAGCAGTTCTTC
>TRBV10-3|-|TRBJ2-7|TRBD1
CAISDPRGLYEQYF
TGTGCCATCAGTGACCCCAGGGGGCTATACGAGCAGTACTTC
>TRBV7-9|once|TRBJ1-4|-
CASSSDEKLFF
TGTGCCAGCAGCTCGGATGAAAAACTGTTTTTT
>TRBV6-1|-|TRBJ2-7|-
CASIGDIPYEQYF
TGTGCCAGTATAGGGGACATTCCCTACGAGCAGTACTTC
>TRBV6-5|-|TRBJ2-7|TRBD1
CASSYSRGQVTYEQYF
TGTGCCAGCAGTTACTCGAGGGGACAGGTGACTTACGAGCAGTACTTC